The next 4 T cell receptor beta chains were all read from a single sample in a study of early T cells in non-severe SARS-CoV-2 infection. One entry per CDR3 protein, called by TCRdb with MiXCR from the 5' RACE reads. The data contain about 100,000 distinct CDR3 sequences, under 15% of them singletons. The sequenced sample was whole blood. The receptors shown here come from an adult who was a healthcare worker with PCR-confirmed SARS-CoV-2 infection or an uninfected control (not recorded which).

The sample holds a few counts of this clonotype. The chain carries TRBV5-4 and TRBJ1-1; tentatively, D is TRBD1 (5 bases). Germline V CDR1 and CDR2: SGHNT, YYREEE (reference sequence). CDR3 length: 14 amino acids. V shed 4 bases and J shed 5 bases, with 15 bases lying between them. CDR3 coding DNA: TGTGCCAGCAGCCCTACGGGCAGGGCAACTGAAGCTTTCTTT. It encodes CASSPTGRATEAFF.

There are many counts of this clonotype. The gene calls are TRBV5-6 and TRBJ2-7; no clear D. Deletions cut 1 base from V and 5 bases from J, with 10 bases between. The V gene's germline CDR1 is SGHDT and CDR2 YYEEEE. The CDR3 loop spans 13 amino acids. The CDR3 is CASSLTTLDEQYF. The CDR3 DNA follows: TGTGCCAGCAGCTTGACTACGTTGGACGAGCAGTACTTC.

This clonotype was counted ten times or more. The chain couples TRBV24-1 to TRBJ2-7; maybe TRBD1 (6 bases). The CDR3 totals 13 residues. CDR1 is KGHDR and CDR2 is SFDVKD in the germline V gene. V was cut by 5 bases and J by 4 bases, with 11 bases left in between. CDR3 sequence (DNA): TGTGCCACCAGTGCCGCCGACAGGTACGAGCAGTACTTC. Amino acids: CATSAADRYEQYF.

This clonotype was detected many times. The junction does not match germline at one end; this may be a read error. The chain joins TRBV11-3 to TRBJ2-5; no firm D call. This CDR3 has 12 residues. Germline CDR1 reads SGHNT; CDR2 reads YENEEA. CDR3 nucleotides: TGTGCCAGCAGCCTAGACGACGGGACCCAGTACTTC. Translating it yields CASSLDDGTQYF.